The 23 T cell receptor beta chains in this list originate from one sample, sequenced in a study of shared clonotypes between healthy human individuals. Method: immunoSEQ multiplex PCR; TCRdb's copy keeps in-frame clones and lacks some. The table shows about 800,000 clones, with around 96% occurring only once. CD45RO negativity and positive selection for CCR7 defined naive CD8 cells, a population that excluded terminally differentiated effector memory CD45RA+ cells. The sequencing sample was made of naive CD8+ T cells sorted from blood. The receptors here all came from a man aged 25-40 years in good health.

Points on this clone: At the DNA level, this CDR3 is encoded by other sequences in the same sample as well. The J gene is TRBJ2-1, the V gene TRBV27, with 9 bases aligning to TRBD2. CDR1 and CDR2 from the germline V gene are MNHEY and SMNVEV (reference sequence). Trimming removed 1 base from V and 4 bases from J; junction bases left unmatched: 5. This CDR3 is built from 16 residues. CDR3 sequence reads: CASSLFLAGSYNEQFF. CDR3 sequence (DNA): TGTGCCAGCAGTTTATTCCTAGCGGGAAGTTACAATGAGCAGTTCTTC.

V usage is TRBV27 and J usage is TRBJ2-3; 9 nucleotides align to TRBD2. Germline trimming cut 5 bases from V and 6 bases from J; bases unmatched to any gene: 12. CDR3 length: 16 amino acids. In germline, CDR1 is MNHEY, CDR2 SMNVEV (reference sequence). The chain's CDR3 is CASSKPSGTARDTQYF. The CDR3 bases are TGTGCCAGCAGTAAACCTAGCGGGACGGCGAGGGATACGCAGTATTTT.

The chain joins TRBV27 to TRBJ2-7, with D possibly TRBD1 on 6 matching bases. The V gene lost 3 bases and the J gene lost 3 bases, with 15 bases spanning the gap. Germline CDR1 reads MNHEY; CDR2 reads SMNVEV (reference sequence). The CDR3 runs 15 residues. The CDR3 DNA follows: TGTGCCAGCAGTTTGTATGGGGGCGCGAGCTACGAGCAGTACTTC. It translates to CASSLYGGASYEQYF.

The J gene is TRBJ2-1, the V gene TRBV6-5; no definite D call. This CDR3 region has 14 residues. Germline V gene data show CDR1 as MNHEY and CDR2 as SVGAGI. V shed 0 bases and J shed 4 bases, with 7 bases lying between them. The CDR3 DNA sequence: TGTGCCAGCAGTTACTCTCCAGGATACAATGAGCAGTTCTTC. It codes for CASSYSPGYNEQFF.

This clone was observed once. The chain uses TRBV5-4 and TRBJ2-5, with D perhaps TRBD2 (6 bases). CDR3 length equals 15 residues. Trimming left V 4 bases short and J 0 bases short, with 13 bases between. Germline V gene sequence: CDR1 SGHNT, CDR2 YYREEE (reference sequence). CDR3 loop: CASSLNGGDQETQYF. CDR3 coding DNA: TGTGCCAGCAGCCTCAACGGAGGGGACCAAGAGACCCAGTACTTC.

The CDR3 sequence: CASSGTSTKNIQYF. The DNA for the CDR3 is TGTGCCAGCAGCGGAACAAGTACCAAAAACATTCAGTACTTC. V usage is TRBV5-4 and J usage is TRBJ2-4; no clear D gene. Germline V gives CDR1 SGHNT, CDR2 YYREEE (reference sequence). V was clipped by 4 bases and J by 2 bases, with 10 bases between them. The CDR3 consists of 14 residues.

The gene calls are TRBV2 and TRBJ2-7; D unresolved. This CDR3 contains 14 residues. The V end lost 8 bases, the J end lost 3 bases, and 17 bases lay between the germline ends. Germline V gene lookup returns CDR1 SNHLY and CDR2 FYNNEI. The chain's CDR3 is CASLGEGLYYEQYF. The CDR3 nucleotides read TGTGCCAGCCTGGGCGAAGGCCTATACTACGAGCAGTACTTC.

This sequence joins TRBV11-2 and TRBJ2-3; no clear D. V was cut by 0 bases and J by 3 bases, with 13 bases left in between. The CDR3 contains 16 residues. Germline assignment: CDR1 SGHAT and CDR2 FQNNGV. The CDR3 is CASSLEVRPWTDTQYF. As DNA, the CDR3 is TGTGCCAGCAGCTTAGAAGTGCGCCCTTGGACAGATACGCAGTATTTT.

The chain combines TRBV5-1 with TRBJ2-7; D gene uncertain. The CDR3 sequence is 16 residues long. Germline loops: CDR1 SGHRS, CDR2 YFSETQ. The V gene lost 4 bases and the J gene lost 0 bases, with 17 bases spanning the gap. The CDR3 loop reads CASSLGRSLSSYEQYF. The CDR3 coding sequence is TGCGCCAGCAGCCTAGGACGTAGTCTGAGCTCCTACGAGCAGTACTTC.

The chain is built from TRBV7-9 and TRBJ2-7; unclear D gene. The germline V and J ends were trimmed by 5 bases and 2 bases, with 13 bases remaining between them. The V gene's germline CDR1 is SEHNR and CDR2 FQNEAQ (reference sequence). The CDR3 is 14 amino acids. The CDR3 loop is CASSLPQQPYEQYF. The CDR3 bases are TGTGCCAGCAGCCTTCCCCAACAACCCTACGAGCAGTACTTC.

The chain employs TRBV29-1 and TRBJ2-5; 14 bases fit TRBD2. Germline values: CDR1 SQVTM, CDR2 ANQGSEA. V shed 3 bases, J shed 5 bases, and the junction held 5 bases outside the gene matches. The CDR3 is made up of 15 amino acids. The CDR3 loop is CSVEGLAGDDETQYF. The CDR3 DNA reads as TGCAGCGTTGAGGGACTAGCGGGAGATGATGAGACCCAGTACTTC. Based on the CDR3 plus reference TRBV29-1 and TRBJ2-5, the full variable domain is SAVISQKPSRDICQRGTSLTIQCQVDSQVTMMFWYRQQPGQSLTLIATANQGSEATYESGFVIDKFPISRPNLTFSTLTVSNMSPEDSSIYLCSVEGLAGDDETQYFGPGTRLLVL.

V usage is TRBV13 and J usage is TRBJ2-5, with D possibly TRBD2 on 6 matching bases. CDR3 size: 14 residues. Per germline, CDR1 PRHDT and CDR2 FYEKMQ (reference sequence). Deletions cut 5 bases from V and 2 bases from J, with 12 bases between. CDR3 region: CASSTPSAQETQYF. The CDR3 DNA follows: TGTGCCAGCAGCACGCCTAGCGCTCAAGAGACCCAGTACTTC.

This rearrangement joins TRBV7-6 to TRBJ2-7; D remains ambiguous. The V end was cut by 2 bases, the J end by 0 bases, with 11 bases between. Germline loops: CDR1 SGHVS, CDR2 FNYEAQ. The CDR3 is 15 residues long. The CDR3 coding sequence is TGTGCCAGCAGCTTAACTCAGGAGAGCTCCTACGAGCAGTACTTC. Protein: CASSLTQESSYEQYF. The full variable domain, with the rest looked up from reference TRBV7-6 and TRBJ2-7, is GAGVSQSPRYKVTKRGQDVALRCDPISGHVSLYWYRQALGQGPEFLTYFNYEAQQDKSGLPNDRFSAERPEGSISTLTIQRTEQRDSAMYRCASSLTQESSYEQYFGPGTRLTVT.

The rearrangement uses TRBV23-1 and TRBJ1-5; D is unclear. TRBV23-1 is noted as an ORF with a role that remains uncertain. The CDR3 consists of 8 residues. For the CDR3, the DNA is TGCGTCCTGAGGCGCCAGCATTTT. Translated, it gives CVLRRQHF.

The gene calls are TRBV27 and TRBJ2-3, with D possibly matching TRBD2 (7 bases). V lost 11 bases, J lost 2 bases, and 14 bases lay in between. The CDR3 covers 13 residues. Germline V CDR1 and CDR2: MNHEY, SMNVEV (reference sequence). The CDR3 protein is CAAGRGVTDTQYF. CDR3 coding DNA: TGTGCCGCAGGGAGGGGGGTCACAGATACGCAGTATTTT.

The chain links TRBV11-2 to TRBJ2-7; TRBD2 agrees at 7 bases. CDR3 size: 14 residues. Germline V gene sequence: CDR1 SGHAT, CDR2 FQNNGV. Trimming removed 3 bases from V and 2 bases from J; junction bases left unmatched: 4. CDR3 nucleotide sequence: TGTGCCAGCAGCTTTACTAGCGCAGCCTACGAGCAGTACTTC. Translation: CASSFTSAAYEQYF.

The genes are TRBV30 and TRBJ2-2; no clear D. The CDR3 has 14 residues. Germline assignment: CDR1 GTSNPN and CDR2 SVGIG (reference sequence). Trimming removed 1 base from V and 2 bases from J, with 8 bases in between. CDR3: CAWSGASNTGELFF. The CDR3 DNA is TGTGCCTGGAGTGGTGCTTCTAACACCGGGGAGCTGTTTTTT.

The chain joins TRBV5-1 to TRBJ2-1; 9 positions match TRBD2. This CDR3 region has 15 residues. With V trimmed by 2 bases and J by 2 bases, 2 bases remained unmatched. Germline CDR1 SGHRS, CDR2 YFSETQ. The CDR3 DNA follows: TGCGCCAGCAGCTTAGCTAGCGGGACCTACAATGAGCAGTTCTTC. This codes for CASSLASGTYNEQFF.

This chain joins TRBV27 and TRBJ2-1, with TRBD2 matching 8 bases. The CDR3 contains 16 residues. V trimming: 4 bases; J trimming: 3 bases; junction bases outside the gene matches: 8. Germline CDR1 reads MNHEY; CDR2 reads SMNVEV (reference sequence). CDR3 DNA sequence: TGTGCCAGCAGTTCCCGGACTAGCTGGGGCTACAATGAGCAGTTCTTC. The encoded protein is CASSSRTSWGYNEQFF.

This chain connects TRBV5-4 to TRBJ2-5, with D perhaps TRBD2 (6 bases). V lost 0 bases, J lost 2 bases, and 14 bases lay in between. The CDR3 totals 16 residues. Looked up from germline, CDR1 is SGHNT and CDR2 is YYREEE (reference sequence). The CDR3 DNA reads as TGTGCCAGCAGCTTGGAGGATCGCGGGATTCAAGAGACCCAGTACTTC. Translation gives CASSLEDRGIQETQYF.

The chain recombines TRBV7-9 with TRBJ2-4; D gene ambiguous. The CDR3 spans 14 residues. V lost 5 bases and J lost 1, with 9 bases in between. The V gene's germline CDR1 is SEHNR and CDR2 FQNEAQ (reference sequence). For the CDR3, the DNA is TGTGCCAGCAGCACGTTGGGGGCCAAAAACATTCAGTACTTC. Amino acid sequence: CASSTLGAKNIQYF.

The V and J genes are TRBV7-8 and TRBJ2-7, with 7 bases fitting TRBD1. The CDR3 is 15 residues long. Germline lookup yields CDR1 SGHVS and CDR2 FQNEAQ. V lost 5 bases, J lost 5 bases, and 12 bases stayed unmatched. The CDR3 DNA is TGTGCCAGCAGCCGTCAACCGGGACAGCCCGACGAGCAGTACTTC. Translating gives CASSRQPGQPDEQYF. The whole variable domain, filled in from reference TRBV7-8 and TRBJ2-7, reads GAGVSQSPRYKVAKRGQDVALRCDPISGHVSLFWYQQALGQGPEFLTYFQNEAQLDKSGLPSDRFFAERPEGSVSTLKIQRTQQEDSAVYLCASSRQPGQPDEQYFGPGTRLTVT.

J is TRBJ2-3 and V is TRBV6-6; 11 bases are shared with TRBD2. V gave up 7 bases and J gave up 2 bases; unmatched junction bases: 5. The CDR3 has 15 amino acids. Germline V gives CDR1 MNHNY, CDR2 SVGAGI (reference sequence). The CDR3 coding sequence is TGTGCCAGCAAGGGACTAGCGGATCTCACAGATACGCAGTATTTT. Amino acid sequence: CASKGLADLTDTQYF.